A single sample gave rise to the 13 T cell receptor beta chains below, sequenced in a study of cytomegalovirus exposure and HLA in healthy donors. Using immunoSEQ multiplex PCR, the repertoire was profiled, and TCRdb retains in-frame clones only, with some absent. Of 300,000 to 450,000 clones in the sample, 70% to 90% were seen once. Sequencing was done on a sample of PBMCs. The receptors were gathered from a woman between 18 and 30 years old in good health and CMV-seronegative.

The rearrangement uses TRBV7-6 and TRBJ2-1, with D uncertain. CDR1 and CDR2 (germline): SGHVS, FNYEAQ. CDR3 length equals 11 residues. The V end was cut by 4 bases, the J end by 7 bases, with 5 bases between. In nucleotides, the CDR3 is TGTGCCAGCAGCTCCTTGAATGAGCAGTTCTTC. As protein: CASSSLNEQFF.

This clone was observed a handful of times. Here the CDR3 DNA reads TGTGCCAGCAGTGCAAAACGAGCTCCGGGACAGGGGTGGGAAAAACTGTTTTTT. As protein: CASSAKRAPGQGWEKLFF. The rearrangement joins TRBV6-1 to TRBJ1-4, with 10 bases fitting TRBD1. This CDR3 contains 18 residues. Looked up from germline, CDR1 is MNHNS and CDR2 is SASEGT. After removal of 4 bases from V and 8 bases from J, the junction contained 16 bases not matched to a gene.

V and J are TRBV5-1 and TRBJ2-2, with TRBD2 identical over 11 bases. Trimming took 2 bases from V and 5 from J; bases not matched to a gene: 14. CDR1 is SGHRS, CDR2 YFSETQ, per germline. The CDR3 extends over 19 amino acids. The CDR3 spells CASSFYPILTSGTTGELFF. The CDR3 region has the DNA TGCGCCAGCAGCTTCTACCCTATTTTGACTAGCGGGACTACCGGGGAGCTGTTTTTT.

The V gene is TRBV6-6, the J gene TRBJ1-2; D unresolved. The CDR3 is made up of 14 amino acids. V shed 3 bases and J shed 6 bases, with 14 bases lying between them. Germline V gene data show CDR1 as MNHNY and CDR2 as SVGAGI (reference sequence). The DNA of the CDR3 is TGTGCCAGCAGTTATCCGACTGTCCTCCATGGCTACACCTTC. It specifies CASSYPTVLHGYTF.

This clone was detected a few times. The J gene is TRBJ1-1, the V gene TRBV25-1; perhaps TRBD1 as D (6 bases). Trimming took off 2 bases at V and 10 bases at J, with 14 bases between the two ends. CDR1 is MGHDK and CDR2 is SYGVNS in the germline V gene. The CDR3 contains 13 residues. CDR3 residues: CASSENRAWRAFF. As DNA, the CDR3 is TGTGCCAGCAGTGAAAACAGGGCTTGGAGAGCTTTCTTT.

The gene calls are TRBV5-1 and TRBJ2-5, with TRBD2 matching over 8 bases. There are 14 residues in the CDR3. The V gene end was trimmed by 0 bases and the J gene end by 5 bases; junction bases not matched to a gene: 3. Germline-derived CDR1 and CDR2 are SGHRS and YFSETQ. The CDR3 is CASSLAGGHETQYF. The CDR3 DNA sequence: TGCGCCAGCAGCTTGGCGGGGGGGCACGAGACCCAGTACTTC.

The chain uses TRBV7-2 and TRBJ1-1; the D gene is possibly TRBD1 (5 bases). V dropped 5 bases and J dropped 4 bases, with 14 bases sitting between them. The germline gives CDR1 SGHTA, CDR2 FQGNSA. This CDR3 is 14 amino acids long. DNA of the CDR3: TGTGCCAGCAGCGGCGGGGCAGGGAGCACTGAAGCTTTCTTT. Translation: CASSGGAGSTEAFF.

The V gene is TRBV29-1, the J gene TRBJ2-7, with D tentatively TRBD1 (6 bases). The germline V gene has CDR1 SQVTM and CDR2 ANQGSEA. V was pared by 5 bases and J by 2 bases, with 7 bases between. This CDR3 is built from 11 residues. Here the CDR3 DNA reads TGCAGCGTTTGGGACACCTACGAGCAGTACTTC. Its protein is CSVWDTYEQYF.

The chain combines TRBV6-5 with TRBJ1-5; D not resolved. Germline values: CDR1 MNHEY, CDR2 SVGAGI. Between the trimmed V and J ends, which lost 6 bases and 4 bases, there was a span of 13 bases. This CDR3 has 14 amino acids. CDR3 DNA sequence: TGTGCCAGCAGCCTCGGCGGTTCTAATCAGCCCCAGCATTTT. As protein: CASSLGGSNQPQHF.

The V call is TRBV5-6, the J call TRBJ2-5; 11 nucleotides match TRBD2. Trimming cost V 0 bases and J 9 bases; bases outside gene matches: 4. The CDR3 covers 14 residues. CDR1 and CDR2 from the germline V gene are SGHDT and YYEEEE. The CDR3 DNA reads as TGTGCCAGCAGCTTGGGGACTAGCGGGTCTTCCCAGTACTTC. Translating it yields CASSLGTSGSSQYF.

This chain connects TRBV30 to TRBJ2-7; 8 nucleotides match TRBD2. CDR3 size: 15 residues. J gave up 3 bases and V 0 bases, and 7 bases lay outside the gene matches. From germline, CDR1 is GTSNPN and CDR2 SVGIG (reference sequence). The CDR3 spells CAWSVGLAKNYEQYF. The DNA for the CDR3 is TGTGCCTGGAGTGTAGGACTAGCTAAAAACTACGAGCAGTACTTC.

The V call is TRBV27, the J call TRBJ2-7; D may be TRBD1 (5 bases). This CDR3 region has 13 residues. The V end lost 6 bases, the J end lost 0 bases, and 9 bases lay between the germline ends. In germline, CDR1 is MNHEY, CDR2 SMNVEV (reference sequence). The CDR3 here is CASRDTRSYEQYF. CDR3 DNA sequence: TGTGCCAGCAGGGACACCCGCTCCTACGAGCAGTACTTC.

The chain employs TRBV7-9 and TRBJ2-7; TRBD2 agrees at 12 bases. The J segment lost 2 bases and the V segment lost 6 bases, leaving 5 bases of the junction unmatched. The CDR3 contains 15 residues. Germline CDR1 is SEHNR and CDR2 is FQNEAQ (reference sequence). The CDR3 coding sequence is TGTGCCAGCAGACCTCTAGCGGGAGGGCCCTACGAGCAGTACTTC. As protein: CASRPLAGGPYEQYF.